This TCR beta chain was sequenced for a study of T cell responses to AZD1222 COVID-19 vaccine. There are 13 residues in the CDR3. The V gene lost 7 bases and the J gene lost 1 base, with 7 bases spanning the gap. Germline assignment: CDR1 LNHDA and CDR2 SQIVND (reference sequence). The table came from immunoSEQ multiplex PCR; TCRdb's copy has only in-frame clones and leaves some out. The sample has about 180,000 clones, about nine tenths seen once; the top ten hold 1.9%. As for this clone: Its cognate antigen is unknown.

Study results and limitations: Seropositive status at baseline applied to only six AZD1222 recipients.

This specimen was peripheral blood, taken 28 days after the second AZD1222 dose. J is TRBJ1-4 and V is TRBV19; D remains unclear. The receptor's source is an adult who received the AZD1222 COVID-19 vaccine. CDR3 sequence reads: CASTGLTNEKLFF. The CDR3, as DNA: TGTGCCAGTACCGGTTTAACTAATGAAAAACTGTTTTTT.